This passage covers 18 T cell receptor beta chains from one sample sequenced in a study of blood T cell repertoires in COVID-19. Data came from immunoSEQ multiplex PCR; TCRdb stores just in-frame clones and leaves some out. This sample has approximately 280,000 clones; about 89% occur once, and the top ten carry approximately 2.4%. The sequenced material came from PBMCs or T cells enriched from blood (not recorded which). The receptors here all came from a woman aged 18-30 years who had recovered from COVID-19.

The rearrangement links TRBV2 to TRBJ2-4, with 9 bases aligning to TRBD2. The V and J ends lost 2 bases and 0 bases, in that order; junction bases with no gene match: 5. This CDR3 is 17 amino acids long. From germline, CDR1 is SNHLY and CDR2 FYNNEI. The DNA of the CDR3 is TGTGCCAGCAGTGAAATAGGTAGCGGGGGAGCCAAAAACATTCAGTACTTC. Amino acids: CASSEIGSGGAKNIQYF.

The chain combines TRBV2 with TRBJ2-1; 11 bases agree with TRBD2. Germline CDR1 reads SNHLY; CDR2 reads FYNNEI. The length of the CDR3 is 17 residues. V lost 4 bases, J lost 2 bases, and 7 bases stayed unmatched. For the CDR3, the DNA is TGTGCCAGCAGTGCCTTAACTAGCGGGGGCGCCTACAATGAGCAGTTCTTC. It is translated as CASSALTSGGAYNEQFF.

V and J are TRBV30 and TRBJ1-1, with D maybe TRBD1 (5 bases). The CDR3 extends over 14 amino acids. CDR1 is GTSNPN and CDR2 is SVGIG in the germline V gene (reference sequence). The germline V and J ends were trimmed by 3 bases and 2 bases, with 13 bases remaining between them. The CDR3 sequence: CAWRGRQQNTEAFF. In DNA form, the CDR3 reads TGTGCCTGGAGGGGGCGACAGCAAAACACTGAAGCTTTCTTT.

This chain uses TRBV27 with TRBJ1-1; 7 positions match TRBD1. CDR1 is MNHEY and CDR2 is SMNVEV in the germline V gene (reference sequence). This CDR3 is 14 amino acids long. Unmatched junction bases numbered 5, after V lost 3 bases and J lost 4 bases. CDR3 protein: CASSFAGGVTEAFF. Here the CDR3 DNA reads TGTGCCAGCAGTTTCGCAGGGGGAGTCACTGAAGCTTTCTTT.

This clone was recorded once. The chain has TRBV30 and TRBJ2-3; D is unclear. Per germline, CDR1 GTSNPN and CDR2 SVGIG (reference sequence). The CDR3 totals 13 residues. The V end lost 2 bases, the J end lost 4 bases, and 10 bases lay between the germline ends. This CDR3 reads CAWSPLSPDTQYF. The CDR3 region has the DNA TGTGCCTGGAGTCCCTTATCCCCAGATACGCAGTATTTT.

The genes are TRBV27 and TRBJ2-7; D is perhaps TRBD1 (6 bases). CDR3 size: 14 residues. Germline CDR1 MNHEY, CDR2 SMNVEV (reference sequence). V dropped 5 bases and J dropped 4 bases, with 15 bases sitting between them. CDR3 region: CASSMLGTLYEQYF. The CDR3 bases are TGTGCCAGCAGTATGCTAGGGACACTATACGAGCAGTACTTC.

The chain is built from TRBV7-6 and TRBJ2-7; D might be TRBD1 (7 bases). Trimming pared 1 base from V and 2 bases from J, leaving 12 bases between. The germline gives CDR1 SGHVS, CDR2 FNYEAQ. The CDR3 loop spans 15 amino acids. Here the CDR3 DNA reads TGTGCCAGCAGCTTAGAGGCAGGGGGGCCCTACGAGCAGTACTTC. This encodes CASSLEAGGPYEQYF.

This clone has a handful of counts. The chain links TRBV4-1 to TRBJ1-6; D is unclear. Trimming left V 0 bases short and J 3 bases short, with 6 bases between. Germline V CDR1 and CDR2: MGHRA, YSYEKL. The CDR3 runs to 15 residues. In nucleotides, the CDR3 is TGCGCCAGCAGCCAAGATGAGTACTATAATTCACCCCTCCACTTT. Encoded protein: CASSQDEYYNSPLHF.

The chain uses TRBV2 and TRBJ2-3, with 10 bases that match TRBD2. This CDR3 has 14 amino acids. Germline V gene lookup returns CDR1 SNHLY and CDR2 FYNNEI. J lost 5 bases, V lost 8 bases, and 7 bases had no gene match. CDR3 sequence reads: CASPQRGGEDTQYF. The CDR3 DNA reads TGTGCCAGCCCCCAGCGGGGGGGAGAAGATACGCAGTATTTT.

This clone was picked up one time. The CDR3 reads CASSLVLGGSGYEQYF. In DNA form, the CDR3 reads TGTGCCAGCAGCTTAGTTTTAGGGGGTTCCGGCTACGAGCAGTACTTC. The chain uses TRBV5-4 and TRBJ2-7; a possible D gene is TRBD1 (6 bases). The germline gives CDR1 SGHNT, CDR2 YYREEE (reference sequence). The CDR3 runs to 16 residues. Trimming took 2 bases from V and 3 from J, leaving 18 bases between them. Full variable domain (remainder filled in from reference TRBV5-4 and TRBJ2-7): ETGVTQSPTHLIKTRGQQVTLRCSSQSGHNTVSWYQQALGQGPQFIFQYYREEENGRGNFPPRFSGLQFPNYSSELNVNALELDDSALYLCASSLVLGGSGYEQYFGPGTRLTVT.

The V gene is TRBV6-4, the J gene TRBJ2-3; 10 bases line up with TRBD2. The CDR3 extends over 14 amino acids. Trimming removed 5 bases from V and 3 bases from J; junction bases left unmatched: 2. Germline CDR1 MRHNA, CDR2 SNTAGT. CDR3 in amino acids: CASSTSGTTDTQYF. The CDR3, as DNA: TGTGCCAGCAGTACTAGCGGGACTACAGATACGCAGTATTTT.

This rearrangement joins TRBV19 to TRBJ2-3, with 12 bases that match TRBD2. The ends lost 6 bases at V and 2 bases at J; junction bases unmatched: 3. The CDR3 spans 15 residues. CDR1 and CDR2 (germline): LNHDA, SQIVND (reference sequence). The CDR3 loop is CASSGTSGHTDTQYF. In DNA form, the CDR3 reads TGTGCCAGTAGCGGGACTAGCGGGCACACAGATACGCAGTATTTT.

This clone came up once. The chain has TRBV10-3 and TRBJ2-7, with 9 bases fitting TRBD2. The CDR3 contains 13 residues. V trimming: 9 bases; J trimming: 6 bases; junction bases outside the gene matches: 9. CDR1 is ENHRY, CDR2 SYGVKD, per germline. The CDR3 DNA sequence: TGTGCCATAACGGGACTAGCAGACTCCGAGCAGTACTTC. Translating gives CAITGLADSEQYF.

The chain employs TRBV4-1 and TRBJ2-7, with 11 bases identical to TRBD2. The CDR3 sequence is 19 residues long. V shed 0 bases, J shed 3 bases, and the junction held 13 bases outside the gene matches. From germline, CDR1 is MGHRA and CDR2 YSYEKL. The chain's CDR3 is CASSQETASVAGGSYEQYF. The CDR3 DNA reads TGCGCCAGCAGCCAAGAAACGGCGTCTGTAGCGGGAGGGAGCTACGAGCAGTACTTC.

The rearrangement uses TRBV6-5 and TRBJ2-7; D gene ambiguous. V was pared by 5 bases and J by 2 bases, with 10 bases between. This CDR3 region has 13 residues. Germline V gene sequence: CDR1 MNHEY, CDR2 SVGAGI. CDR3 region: CASSPSTAYEQYF. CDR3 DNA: TGTGCCAGCAGTCCCTCTACCGCCTACGAGCAGTACTTC.

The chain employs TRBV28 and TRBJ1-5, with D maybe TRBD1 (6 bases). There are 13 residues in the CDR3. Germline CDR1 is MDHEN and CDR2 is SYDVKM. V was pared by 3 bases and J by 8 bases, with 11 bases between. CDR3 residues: CASSLDRSEPQHF. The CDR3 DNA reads TGTGCCAGCAGTTTGGACAGATCGGAGCCCCAGCATTTT.

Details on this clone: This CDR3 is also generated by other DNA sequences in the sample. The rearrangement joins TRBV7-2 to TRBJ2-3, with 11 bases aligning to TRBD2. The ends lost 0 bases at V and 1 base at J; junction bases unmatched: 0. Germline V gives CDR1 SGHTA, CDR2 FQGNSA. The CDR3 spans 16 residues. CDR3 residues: CASSLASGGGTDTQYF. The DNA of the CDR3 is TGTGCCAGCAGCTTAGCTAGCGGGGGGGGCACAGATACGCAGTATTTT.

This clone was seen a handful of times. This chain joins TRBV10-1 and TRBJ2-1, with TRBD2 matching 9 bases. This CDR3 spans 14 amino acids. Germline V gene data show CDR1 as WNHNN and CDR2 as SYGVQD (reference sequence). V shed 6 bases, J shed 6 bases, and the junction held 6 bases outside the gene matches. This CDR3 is CASSRLAEGNEQFF. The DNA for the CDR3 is TGCGCCAGCAGCCGACTAGCGGAGGGCAATGAGCAGTTCTTC.